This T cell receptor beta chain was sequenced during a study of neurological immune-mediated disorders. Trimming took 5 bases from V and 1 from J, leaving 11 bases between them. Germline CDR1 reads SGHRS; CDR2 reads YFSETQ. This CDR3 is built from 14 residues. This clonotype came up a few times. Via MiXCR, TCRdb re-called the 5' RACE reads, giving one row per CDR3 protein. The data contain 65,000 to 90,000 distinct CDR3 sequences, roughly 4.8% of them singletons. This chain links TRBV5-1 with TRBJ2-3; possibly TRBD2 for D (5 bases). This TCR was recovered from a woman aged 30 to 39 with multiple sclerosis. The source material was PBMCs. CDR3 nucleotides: TGCGCCAGCAGTGGGAGTTGGGGCACAGATACGCAGTATTTT. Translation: CASSGSWGTDTQYF.